This T cell receptor beta chain was observed in a study of blood T cell repertoires in COVID-19. Across the whole study: Specimens from acute and convalescent COVID-19 originated in the United States, Italy and Spain. From T cells, B-cell-depleted T cells, or PBMCs came the material, which was cDNA or gDNA.

How the authors handled the data: Estimation of nucleated cell counts relied on the amplification of reference gene primers. Sequencing was performed with immunoSEQ multiplex PCR; in TCRdb, only in-frame clones are kept and a portion is missing. That table gives V, J and clone size, and the DNA gave D and trimming. The sample consists of over 100,000 clones, roughly 69% of them appearing once. The specimen sequenced was peripheral blood. This TCR derives from a woman aged 65 to 85 with acute or convalescent COVID-19.

The CDR3 DNA reads TGTGCCAGCGGGCGGGACCCGGGAGGTCAGCCCCAGCATTTT. Amino acids: CASGRDPGGQPQHF. The genes are TRBV6-5 and TRBJ1-5; D is perhaps TRBD1 (5 bases). From germline, CDR1 is MNHEY and CDR2 SVGAGI. V was clipped by 8 bases and J by 6 bases, with 17 bases between them. This CDR3 is built from 14 residues.